This TCR beta chain was identified during a study of Ad26.COV2.S vaccination and SARS-CoV-2 variants. Overall study results and limits: TCR breadth and depth analyses may have underestimated total T cell responses.

Generated by immunoSEQ multiplex PCR, the TCRdb table keeps only in-frame clones and is missing some. The sample contains fewer than 900,000 clones, 89% of which appear only once. V lost 8 bases and J 1 base, leaving 11 bases between the germline ends. Germline CDR1 is SEHNR and CDR2 is FQNEAQ (reference sequence). CDR3 length equals 14 residues. Regarding this clone: The target antigen is unknown.

Treatment here: some 20 received Ad26.COV2.S at low or high dose, single or two shots; roughly five received placebo; per-sample allocation not given. It was on day 63 after the first vaccine or placebo injection that samples were taken. Boston supplied an adult donor aged 18-55 years. SARS-CoV-2 spike from the Wuhan strain was encoded by the vaccine, an Ad26 vector. The sequence was collected from a person between 18 and 65 years old who received the Ad26.COV2.S COVID-19 vaccine or a placebo. The sequenced sample was peripheral blood, obtained in a trial of Ad26.COV2.S vaccine versus placebo. The chain has TRBV7-9 and TRBJ1-4; D call uncertain. CDR3 amino acids: CASETSGTNEKLFF. DNA of the CDR3: TGTGCCAGCGAAACTTCAGGAACTAATGAAAAACTGTTTTTT.